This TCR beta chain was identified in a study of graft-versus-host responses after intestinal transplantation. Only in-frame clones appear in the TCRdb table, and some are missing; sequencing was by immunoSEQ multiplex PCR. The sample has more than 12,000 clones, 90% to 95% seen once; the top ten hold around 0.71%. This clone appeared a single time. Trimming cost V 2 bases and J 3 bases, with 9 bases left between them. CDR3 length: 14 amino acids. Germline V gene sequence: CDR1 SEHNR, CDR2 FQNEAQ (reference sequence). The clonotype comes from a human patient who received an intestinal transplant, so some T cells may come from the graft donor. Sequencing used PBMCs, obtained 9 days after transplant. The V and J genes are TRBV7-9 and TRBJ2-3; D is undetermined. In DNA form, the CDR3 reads TGTGCCAGCAGCTTATCAGACCATACAGATACGCAGTATTTT. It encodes CASSLSDHTDTQYF.